The next 19 T cell receptor beta chains were all read from a single sample in a study of shared clonotypes between healthy human individuals. Here immunoSEQ multiplex PCR was the method, and the copy in TCRdb shows in-frame clones only, minus some. The repertoire includes about 680,000 clones, about 91% of them detected once, and 24% sits in the top ten. Positive CCR7 selection of CD45RO-negative cells yielded the naive CD8 cells, and terminally differentiated effector memory CD45RA+ cells were excluded. Material: naive CD8+ T cells sorted from blood. All receptors derive from a man aged 25 to 45 in good health.

The chain uses TRBV7-9 and TRBJ1-1, with D maybe TRBD1 (6 bases). The V gene's germline CDR1 is SEHNR and CDR2 FQNEAQ (reference sequence). The germline V and J ends were trimmed by 5 bases and 5 bases, with 12 bases remaining between them. The CDR3 runs 13 residues. Written as DNA, the CDR3 is TGTGCCAGCAGCCGGGACATCCTTACTGAAGCTTTCTTT. It specifies CASSRDILTEAFF.

This sequence joins TRBV27 and TRBJ2-7, with 8 bases aligning to TRBD1. The length of the CDR3 is 15 residues. V was pared by 2 bases and J by 0 bases, with 3 bases of the junction left unmatched. CDR1 is MNHEY, CDR2 SMNVEV, per germline (reference sequence). The CDR3 sequence is CASSLQGANSYEQYF. CDR3 coding DNA: TGTGCCAGCAGTTTACAGGGGGCGAACTCCTACGAGCAGTACTTC.

The rearrangement joins TRBV23-1 to TRBJ1-5; D is uncertain. TRBV23-1 is an ORF for which the function is uncertain. The length of the CDR3 is 12 residues. Trimming stripped 11 bases from V and 2 bases from J, with 10 bases between. This chain's CDR3 is CAVRRRNQPQHF. The CDR3 DNA follows: TGCGCCGTCCGTCGACGCAATCAGCCCCAGCATTTT.

The V and J genes are TRBV16 and TRBJ2-6; D may match TRBD1 or TRBD2 (5 bases each). Trimming stripped 0 bases from V and 2 bases from J, with 5 bases between. CDR3 length: 15 amino acids. Looked up from germline, CDR1 is KGHSY and CDR2 is FQNENV. The CDR3 DNA reads TGTGCCAGCAGCCAATCGGGGGCTGGGGCCAACGTCCTGACTTTC. It translates to CASSQSGAGANVLTF.

The gene calls are TRBV7-2 and TRBJ2-1; D perhaps matches TRBD2 (5 bases). V was clipped by 2 bases and J by 3 bases, with 8 bases between them. The CDR3 extends over 14 amino acids. In germline, CDR1 is SGHTA, CDR2 FQGNSA. The CDR3, as DNA: TGTGCCAGCAGCTTAAGGGAGCGCTACAATGAGCAGTTCTTC. Its translation is CASSLRERYNEQFF.

In regard to this clone: A junction boundary mismatches the germline segment, possibly from a read error. The J gene is TRBJ2-1, the V gene TRBV7-7; maybe TRBD1 (5 bases). CDR1 and CDR2 (germline): SSHAT, FNYEAQ (reference sequence). CDR3 size: 15 residues. CDR3 region: CASSPRTSSYNEQFF. The CDR3 DNA reads TGTGCTAGCAGCCCACGGACAAGCTCCTACAATGAGCAGTTCTTC.

The rearrangement uses TRBV7-9 and TRBJ2-2; D remains ambiguous. Trimming took off 3 bases at V and 3 bases at J, with 20 bases between the two ends. CDR1 and CDR2 (germline): SEHNR, FQNEAQ (reference sequence). The CDR3 has 18 amino acids. The CDR3 reads CASSFGPIRRTDTGELFF. The CDR3 DNA is TGTGCCAGCAGCTTTGGCCCGATTCGGAGAACGGACACCGGGGAGCTGTTTTTT.

The J gene is TRBJ1-2, the V gene TRBV4-1, with D unresolved. The V gene lost 0 bases and the J gene lost 5 bases, with 16 bases spanning the gap. Germline values: CDR1 MGHRA, CDR2 YSYEKL. The CDR3 has 16 residues. The CDR3 coding sequence is TGCGCCAGCAGCCAAGAGAAGACTAACAGCCCGTATGGCTACACCTTC. This translates into CASSQEKTNSPYGYTF.

Of note for this clone: In the same sample, other DNA sequences code for this CDR3. V gene TRBV7-9 combines with J gene TRBJ2-1; D is perhaps TRBD2 (6 bases). With 3 bases removed from V and 7 bases from J, the gap between germline ends came to 7 bases. The CDR3 length is 12 residues. Germline CDR1 and CDR2: SEHNR and FQNEAQ (reference sequence). The CDR3 spells CASSLEGNEQFF. In DNA, the CDR3 is TGTGCCAGCAGCTTGGAGGGTAATGAGCAGTTCTTC.

The rearrangement joins TRBV4-3 to TRBJ1-2; no reliable D call. Germline V gene sequence: CDR1 LGHNA, CDR2 YSLEER. V lost 0 bases to trimming and J lost 8 bases, with 10 bases between them. This CDR3 comprises 13 residues. The CDR3 sequence: CASSQEAGVGYTF. The CDR3 bases are TGCGCCAGCAGCCAAGAGGCAGGCGTAGGCTACACCTTC.

The chain carries TRBV2 and TRBJ2-7; D may correspond to TRBD1 or TRBD2 (5 bases each). The CDR3 loop spans 10 amino acids. Deletions cut 8 bases from V and 9 bases from J, with 11 bases between. Germline V gives CDR1 SNHLY, CDR2 FYNNEI. DNA of the CDR3: TGTGCCAGCGGGGGTAAAGGGCAGTACTTC. It yields the protein CASGGKGQYF.

The chain links TRBV2 to TRBJ2-7; D gene unclear. CDR1 is SNHLY and CDR2 is FYNNEI in the germline V gene. CDR3 length: 13 residues. The germline V and J ends were trimmed by 7 bases and 2 bases, with 12 bases remaining between them. The CDR3 coding sequence is TGTGCCAGCAATGGCCTAGATCCCTACGAGCAGTACTTC. Translation: CASNGLDPYEQYF.

The V call is TRBV28, the J call TRBJ2-7; 7 bases map to TRBD1. J lost 2 bases, V lost 5 bases, and 12 bases had no gene match. This CDR3 has 16 amino acids. Germline V gene lookup returns CDR1 MDHEN and CDR2 SYDVKM. The CDR3, as DNA: TGTGCCAGCAGTCCCCCGTGGAGACAGGGCCCCTACGAGCAGTACTTC. The encoded protein is CASSPPWRQGPYEQYF.

Concerning this clone: An end of the junction differs from the germline gene, which may be a read error. The chain is built from TRBV4-3 and TRBJ2-4; D is unclear. This CDR3 comprises 13 residues. Germline V CDR1 and CDR2: LGHNA, YSLEER. The CDR3 coding sequence is TGCGCCAGCAGCCAAGATAGGGTAGGGCCCTCGAACTTC. It specifies CASSQDRVGPSNF.

The DNA for the CDR3 is TGCGCCAGCAGCCATCTTGTAACAGGGAACTATGGCTACACCTTC. It specifies CASSHLVTGNYGYTF. The rearrangement links TRBV4-1 to TRBJ1-2, with D tentatively TRBD1 (6 bases). Trimming shortened V by 3 bases and J by 2 bases, and 13 bases separated the two germline ends. The CDR3 consists of 15 residues. Germline V gives CDR1 MGHRA, CDR2 YSYEKL.

The chain combines TRBV4-2 with TRBJ2-6; possible D gene TRBD1, 5 bases. Trimming removed 4 bases from V and 5 bases from J, with 9 bases in between. The germline CDR1 and CDR2 sequences are LGHNA and YNFKEQ. The CDR3 runs to 14 residues. The CDR3 DNA reads TGTGCCAGCAGCCTAGGGGTTAGGGCCAACGTCCTGACTTTC. Protein product: CASSLGVRANVLTF.

In this sample, this clone turned up once. The chain links TRBV5-6 to TRBJ1-1; D gene uncertain. V was clipped by 6 bases and J by 0 bases, with 15 bases between them. The CDR3 totals 15 residues. Germline V CDR1 and CDR2: SGHDT, YYEEEE. Written as DNA, the CDR3 is TGTGCCAGCAAAGTACAGAATTCCATGAACACTGAAGCTTTCTTT. Its translation is CASKVQNSMNTEAFF.

This chain connects TRBV19 to TRBJ2-7; the D gene could be TRBD1 or TRBD2 (7 bases each). The CDR3 covers 15 residues. Per germline, CDR1 LNHDA and CDR2 SQIVND (reference sequence). Trimming stripped 6 bases from V and 4 bases from J, with 19 bases between. The CDR3 here is CASSYATGRDYEQYF. CDR3 in DNA: TGTGCCAGTAGCTACGCGACAGGGAGGGATTACGAGCAGTACTTC.

The rearrangement joins TRBV27 to TRBJ2-3; D call uncertain. Germline assignment: CDR1 MNHEY and CDR2 SMNVEV (reference sequence). CDR3 length: 14 residues. V was pared by 6 bases and J by 9 bases, with 19 bases between. The CDR3 spells CASRLVPASSTQYF. CDR3 DNA sequence: TGTGCCAGCAGGCTGGTGCCAGCGTCGTCAACGCAGTATTTT.